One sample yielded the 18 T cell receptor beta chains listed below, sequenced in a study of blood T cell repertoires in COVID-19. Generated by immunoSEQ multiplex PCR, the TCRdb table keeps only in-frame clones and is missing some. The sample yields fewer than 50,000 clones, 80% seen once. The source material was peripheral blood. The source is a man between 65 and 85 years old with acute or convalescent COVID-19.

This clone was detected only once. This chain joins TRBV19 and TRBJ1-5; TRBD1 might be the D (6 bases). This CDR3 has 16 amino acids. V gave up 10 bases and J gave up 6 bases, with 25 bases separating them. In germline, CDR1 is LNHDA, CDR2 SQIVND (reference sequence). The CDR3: CATRKRGGREAQPQHF. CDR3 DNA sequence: TGTGCCACACGTAAGAGAGGGGGTCGTGAGGCTCAGCCCCAGCATTTT.

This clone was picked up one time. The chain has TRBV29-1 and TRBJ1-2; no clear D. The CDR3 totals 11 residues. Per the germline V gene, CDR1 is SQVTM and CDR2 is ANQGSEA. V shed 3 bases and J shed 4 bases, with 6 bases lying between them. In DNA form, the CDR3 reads TGCAGCGTTGAGTTACTCTATGGCTACACCTTC. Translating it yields CSVELLYGYTF.

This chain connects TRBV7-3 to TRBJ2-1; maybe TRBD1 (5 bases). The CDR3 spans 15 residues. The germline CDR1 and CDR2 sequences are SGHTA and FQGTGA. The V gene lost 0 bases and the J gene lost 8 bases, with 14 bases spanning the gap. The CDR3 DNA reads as TGTGCCAGCAGCTTAACAGGGGCGAGGTACGATGAGCAGTTCTTC. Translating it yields CASSLTGARYDEQFF.

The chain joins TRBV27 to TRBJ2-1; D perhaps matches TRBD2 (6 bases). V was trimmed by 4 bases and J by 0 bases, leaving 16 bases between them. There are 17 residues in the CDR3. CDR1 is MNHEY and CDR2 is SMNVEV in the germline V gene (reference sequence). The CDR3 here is CASSSLTGGASYNEQFF. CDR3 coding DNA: TGTGCCAGCAGTTCCTTGACTGGCGGGGCCTCCTACAATGAGCAGTTCTTC.

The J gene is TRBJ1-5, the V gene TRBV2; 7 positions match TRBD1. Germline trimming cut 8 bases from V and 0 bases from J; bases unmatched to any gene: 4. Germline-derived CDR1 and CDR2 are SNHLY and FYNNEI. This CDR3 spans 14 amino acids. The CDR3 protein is CASEGDSSNQPQHF. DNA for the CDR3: TGTGCCAGCGAGGGGGACAGTAGCAATCAGCCCCAGCATTTT.

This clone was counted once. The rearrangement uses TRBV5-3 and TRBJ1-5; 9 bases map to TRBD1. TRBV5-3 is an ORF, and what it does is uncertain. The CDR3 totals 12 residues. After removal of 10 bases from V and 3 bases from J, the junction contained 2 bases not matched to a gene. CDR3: CAGTGSNQPQHF. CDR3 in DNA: TGTGCCGGGACAGGGTCCAATCAGCCCCAGCATTTT.

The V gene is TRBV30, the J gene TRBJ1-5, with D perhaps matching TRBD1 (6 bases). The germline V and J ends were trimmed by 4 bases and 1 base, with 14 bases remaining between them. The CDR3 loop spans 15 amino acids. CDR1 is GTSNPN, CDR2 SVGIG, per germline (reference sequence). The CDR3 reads CAWKGQGISNQPQHF. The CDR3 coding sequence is TGTGCCTGGAAAGGGCAGGGGATCAGCAATCAGCCCCAGCATTTT.

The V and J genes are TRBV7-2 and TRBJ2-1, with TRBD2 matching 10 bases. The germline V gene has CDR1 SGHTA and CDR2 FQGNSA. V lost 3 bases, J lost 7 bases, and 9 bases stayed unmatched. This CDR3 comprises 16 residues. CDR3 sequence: CASSFQSGGALNEQFF. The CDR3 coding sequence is TGTGCCAGCAGCTTCCAAAGCGGGGGGGCCTTGAATGAGCAGTTCTTC.

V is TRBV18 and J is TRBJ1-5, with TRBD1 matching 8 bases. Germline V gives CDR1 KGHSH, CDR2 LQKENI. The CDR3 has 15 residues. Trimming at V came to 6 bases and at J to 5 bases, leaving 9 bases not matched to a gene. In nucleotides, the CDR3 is TGTGCCAGCTCCCTCGGACAGGGTTTGTATCAGCCCCAGCATTTT. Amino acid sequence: CASSLGQGLYQPQHF.

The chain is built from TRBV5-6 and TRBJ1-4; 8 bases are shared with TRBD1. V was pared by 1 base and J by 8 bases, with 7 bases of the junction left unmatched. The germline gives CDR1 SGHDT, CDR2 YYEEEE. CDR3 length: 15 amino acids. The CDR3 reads CASSLKGQAREKLFF. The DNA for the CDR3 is TGTGCCAGCAGCTTGAAGGGACAGGCTAGGGAAAAACTGTTTTTT.

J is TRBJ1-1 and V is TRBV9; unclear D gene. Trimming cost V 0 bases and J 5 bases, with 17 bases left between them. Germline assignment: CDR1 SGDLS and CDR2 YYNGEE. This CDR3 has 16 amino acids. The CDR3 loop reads CASSVGVLGHKTEAFF. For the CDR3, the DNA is TGTGCCAGCAGCGTAGGAGTATTGGGCCATAAGACTGAAGCTTTCTTT.

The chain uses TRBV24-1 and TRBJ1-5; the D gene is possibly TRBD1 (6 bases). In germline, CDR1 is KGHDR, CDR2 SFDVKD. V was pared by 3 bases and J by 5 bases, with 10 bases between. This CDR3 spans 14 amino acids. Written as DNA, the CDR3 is TGTGCCACCAGTGATACAGGGCTCCATCAGCCCCAGCATTTT. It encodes CATSDTGLHQPQHF.

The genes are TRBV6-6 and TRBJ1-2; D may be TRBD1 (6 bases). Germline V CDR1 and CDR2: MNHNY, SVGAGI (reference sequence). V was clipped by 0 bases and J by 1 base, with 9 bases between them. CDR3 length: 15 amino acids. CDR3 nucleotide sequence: TGTGCCAGCAGTTACTCGCAGGGGAGTAACTATGGCTACACCTTC. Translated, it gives CASSYSQGSNYGYTF.

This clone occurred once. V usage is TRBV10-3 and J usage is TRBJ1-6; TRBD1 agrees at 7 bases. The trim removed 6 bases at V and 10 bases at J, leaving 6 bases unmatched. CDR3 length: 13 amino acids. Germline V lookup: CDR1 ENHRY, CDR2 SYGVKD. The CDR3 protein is CAIRTGTESPLHF. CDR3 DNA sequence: TGTGCCATCAGGACAGGGACCGAATCACCCCTCCACTTT.

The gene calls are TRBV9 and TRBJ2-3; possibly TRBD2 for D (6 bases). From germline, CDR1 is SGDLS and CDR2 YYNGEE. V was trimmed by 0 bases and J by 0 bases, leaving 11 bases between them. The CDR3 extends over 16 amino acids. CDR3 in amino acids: CASSVATGVSTDTQYF. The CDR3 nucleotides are TGTGCCAGCAGCGTAGCTACGGGGGTAAGCACAGATACGCAGTATTTT.

The CDR3 DNA follows: TGCGCCAGCAGCCAAGATCGGCAGGGGGCCTACGAGCAGTACTTC. Its translation: CASSQDRQGAYEQYF. The chain combines TRBV4-3 with TRBJ2-7; 7 bases map to TRBD1. The length of the CDR3 is 15 residues. In germline, CDR1 is LGHNA, CDR2 YSLEER. V gave up 0 bases and J gave up 2 bases; unmatched junction bases: 4.

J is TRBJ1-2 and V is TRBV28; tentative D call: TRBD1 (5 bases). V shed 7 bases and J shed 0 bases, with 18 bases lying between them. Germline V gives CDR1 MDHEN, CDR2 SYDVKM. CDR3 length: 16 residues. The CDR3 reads CASKGGALLANYGYTF. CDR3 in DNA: TGTGCCAGCAAAGGAGGGGCCCTATTAGCTAACTATGGCTACACCTTC.

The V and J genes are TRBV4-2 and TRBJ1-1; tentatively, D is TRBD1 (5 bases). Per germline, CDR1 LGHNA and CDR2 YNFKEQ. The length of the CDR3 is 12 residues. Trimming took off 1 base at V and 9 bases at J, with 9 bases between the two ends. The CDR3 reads CASSQVDSQAFF. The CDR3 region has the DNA TGTGCCAGCAGCCAAGTTGACAGCCAAGCTTTCTTT.